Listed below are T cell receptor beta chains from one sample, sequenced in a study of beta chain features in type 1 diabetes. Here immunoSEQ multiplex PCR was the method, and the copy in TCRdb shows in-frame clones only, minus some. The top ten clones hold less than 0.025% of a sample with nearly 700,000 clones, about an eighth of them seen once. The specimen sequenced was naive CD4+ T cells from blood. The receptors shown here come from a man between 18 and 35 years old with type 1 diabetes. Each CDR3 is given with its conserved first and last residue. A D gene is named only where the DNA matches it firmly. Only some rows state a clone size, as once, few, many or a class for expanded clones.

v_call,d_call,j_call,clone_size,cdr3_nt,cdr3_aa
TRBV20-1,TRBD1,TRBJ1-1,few,TGCAGTGGCGCTAGACAGGGGTTAGCTTTCTTT,CSGARQGLAFF
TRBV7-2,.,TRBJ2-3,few,TGTGCCAGCAGCCGGACAAGGGTAGATACGCAGTATTTT,CASSRTRVDTQYF
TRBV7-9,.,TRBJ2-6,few,TGTGCCAGCAGCTTCGAAGGAGATACTGGGGCCAACGTCCTGACTTTC,CASSFEGDTGANVLTF
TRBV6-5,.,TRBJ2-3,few,TGTGCCAGCAGTTACCATGGGAATACGCAGTATTTT,CASSYHGNTQYF
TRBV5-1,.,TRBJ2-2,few,TGCGCCAGCAGTTCAGGGTTCGACACCGGGGAGCTGTTTTTT,CASSSGFDTGELFF
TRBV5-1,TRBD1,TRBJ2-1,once,TGCGCCAGCAGCGACAGGACAGGATACAATGAGCAGTTCTTC,CASSDRTGYNEQFF
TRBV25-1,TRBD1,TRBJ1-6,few,TGTGCCAGCAGTACCGGACAGGGGAATTCACCCCTCCACTTT,CASSTGQGNSPLHF
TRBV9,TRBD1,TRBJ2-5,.,TGTGCCAGCAGCGTAACAGGGGCCGGAGAGACCCAGTACTTC,CASSVTGAGETQYF
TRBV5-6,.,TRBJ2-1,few,TGTGCCAGCAGCTTGAGCACCCATGAGCAGTTCTTC,CASSLSTHEQFF
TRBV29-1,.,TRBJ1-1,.,TGCAGCGTGAGGGGCAACACTGAAGCTTTCTTT,CSVRGNTEAFF
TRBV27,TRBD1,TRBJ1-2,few,TGTGCCAGCAGTCCTCAGGGGGAAGGTGGCTACACCTTC,CASSPQGEGGYTF
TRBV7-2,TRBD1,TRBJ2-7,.,TGTGCCAGCAGCTCTGGACAGGTGAACGAGCAGTACTTC,CASSSGQVNEQYF
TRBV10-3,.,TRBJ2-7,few,TGTGCCATCAAGGTCGGCGGGGTCGGCTCCTACGAGCAGTACTTC,CAIKVGGVGSYEQYF
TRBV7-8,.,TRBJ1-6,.,TGTGCCAGCACCCGAGAGGGGCGGGGCTCGAATTCACCCCTCCACTTT,CASTREGRGSNSPLHF
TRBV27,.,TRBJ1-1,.,TGTGCCAGCAGTCGAGGGGGGACTGCGGAAGCTTTCTTT,CASSRGGTAEAFF
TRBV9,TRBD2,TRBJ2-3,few,TGTGCCAGCAGCGTAGAAGCGGGGGGACGCACAGATACGCAGTATTTT,CASSVEAGGRTDTQYF
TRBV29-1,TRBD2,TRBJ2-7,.,TGCAGCGCCTCCGGGACTAGCAGCTACGAGCAGTACTTC,CSASGTSSYEQYF
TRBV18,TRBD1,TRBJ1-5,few,TGTGCCAGCTCACCTTTCAGGGGGTACAATCAGCCCCAGCATTTT,CASSPFRGYNQPQHF